Listed below are T cell receptor beta chains from one sample, sequenced in a study of regulatory T cells in long-lasting Graves disease. TCRdb itself ran the multiplex PCR reads through MiXCR, one entry per CDR3 protein. The sample records some 250,000 distinct CDR3 sequences, about 18% being singletons. This same sample was also part of a study on T cells in Graves' hyperthyroidism and ophthalmopathy.

Sample: peripheral blood mononuclear cells (PBMCs), taken at new diagnosis, from a patient treated with antithyroid drugs. These receptors all stem from a woman aged 25 to 39 with Graves disease. Each CDR3 is given without its conserved first and last residue.

cdr3_length: 10; v_call: TRBV11-2; cdr3_aa: ASSTHYNEQF
cdr3_length: 13; v_call: TRBV19; cdr3_aa: ASSSLTDSGNTIY
cdr3_length: 13; v_call: TRBV16; cdr3_aa: ASSQGGTGGDEQF
cdr3_length: 11; v_call: TRBV20-1; cdr3_aa: SAAGDIAYEQY
cdr3_length: 12; v_call: TRBV3-1; cdr3_aa: ASSQRSGGDEQY
cdr3_length: 15; v_call: TRBV12-3/TRBV12-4; cdr3_aa: ASRSGTGGATGQPQH
cdr3_length: 13; v_call: TRBV7-2; cdr3_aa: ASSLAGPRAYEQY
cdr3_length: 13; v_call: TRBV3-1; cdr3_aa: ASSQTGSSNTEAF
cdr3_length: 15; v_call: TRBV20-1; cdr3_aa: SARDAGTGGRTGELF
cdr3_length: 13; v_call: TRBV15; cdr3_aa: ATSLGLAGTYEQY
cdr3_length: 14; v_call: TRBV27; cdr3_aa: ASSLGARDSSYGYT
cdr3_length: 13; v_call: TRBV5-6; cdr3_aa: ASSFNRISYNEQF
cdr3_length: 10; v_call: TRBV25-1; cdr3_aa: ASSDRGYGYT
cdr3_length: 10; v_call: TRBV20-1; cdr3_aa: SALVSNTEAF